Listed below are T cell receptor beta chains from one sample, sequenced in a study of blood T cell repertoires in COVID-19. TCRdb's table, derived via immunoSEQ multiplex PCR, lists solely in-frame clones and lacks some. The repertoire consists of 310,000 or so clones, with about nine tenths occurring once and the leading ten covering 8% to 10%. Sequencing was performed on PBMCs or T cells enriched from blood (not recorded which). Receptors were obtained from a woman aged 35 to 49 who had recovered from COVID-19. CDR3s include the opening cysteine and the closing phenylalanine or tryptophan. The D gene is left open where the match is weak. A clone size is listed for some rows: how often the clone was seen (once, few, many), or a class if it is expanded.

CDR3nt: TGTGCCAGCAGTTTAGCCCCAAGGGGCCCCACTGAAGCTTTCTTT
CDR3aa: CASSLAPRGPTEAFF
d_gene: .
j_gene: TRBJ1-1
v_gene: TRBV28
abundance: .

CDR3nt: TGTGCCAGCTCACCTACAACAGGGGGTCAAGGGGCTTTCTTT
CDR3aa: CASSPTTGGQGAFF
d_gene: TRBD1
j_gene: TRBJ1-1
v_gene: TRBV18
abundance: .

CDR3nt: TGTGCCAGCAGCTTATCCGCCTACAATGAGCAGTTCTTC
CDR3aa: CASSLSAYNEQFF
d_gene: .
j_gene: TRBJ2-1
v_gene: TRBV7-6
abundance: many

CDR3nt: TGTGCCAGCAGCCAGGGGGTGAACACCGGGGAGCTGTTTTTT
CDR3aa: CASSQGVNTGELFF
d_gene: TRBD1
j_gene: TRBJ2-2
v_gene: TRBV6-4
abundance: .

CDR3nt: TGTGCCAGCAGCCCGGGGTCGAGCAATCAGCCCCAGCATTTT
CDR3aa: CASSPGSSNQPQHF
d_gene: .
j_gene: TRBJ1-5
v_gene: TRBV7-2
abundance: .

CDR3nt: TGTGCCAGCAGCTTTGCTCATGGACAGAACTATGGCTACACCTTC
CDR3aa: CASSFAHGQNYGYTF
d_gene: .
j_gene: TRBJ1-2
v_gene: TRBV11-2
abundance: .

CDR3nt: TGTGCCAGTAGTCCCTCAGGGGGTAACTATGGCTACACCTTC
CDR3aa: CASSPSGGNYGYTF
d_gene: TRBD1
j_gene: TRBJ1-2
v_gene: TRBV19
abundance: .

CDR3nt: TGTGCCAGCAGTTTATCGTGGCAGGGGGAAAACATTCAGTACTTC
CDR3aa: CASSLSWQGENIQYF
d_gene: TRBD1
j_gene: TRBJ2-4
v_gene: TRBV27
abundance: .

CDR3nt: TGTGCCAGTAGCCTAGCGGGGGGACTCTGGCTTTACAATGAGCAGTTCTTC
CDR3aa: CASSLAGGLWLYNEQFF
d_gene: TRBD2
j_gene: TRBJ2-1
v_gene: TRBV19
abundance: .

CDR3nt: TGTGCCAGTAAACCCCCCCCACTCGGGGAGCTGTTTTTT
CDR3aa: CASKPPPLGELFF
d_gene: .
j_gene: TRBJ2-2
v_gene: TRBV19
abundance: .

CDR3nt: TGTGCCAGCAGAACCAGGGTTGGGGAGCAGTTCTTC
CDR3aa: CASRTRVGEQFF
d_gene: .
j_gene: TRBJ2-1
v_gene: TRBV7-2
abundance: once

CDR3nt: TGTGCCAGCAGTTACTCAACCGGACAGGGGATAGAGTCACCCCTCCACTTT
CDR3aa: CASSYSTGQGIESPLHF
d_gene: TRBD1
j_gene: TRBJ1-6
v_gene: TRBV6-2/TRBV6-3
abundance: .

CDR3nt: TGTGCCAGCAGTTACCGGGGTGTGGATCAGCCCCAGCATTTT
CDR3aa: CASSYRGVDQPQHF
d_gene: .
j_gene: TRBJ1-5
v_gene: TRBV6-5
abundance: .

CDR3nt: TGTGCCAGCAGTCCCTTCGGACAGGGGCTGGGGAATGAGCAGTTCTTC
CDR3aa: CASSPFGQGLGNEQFF
d_gene: TRBD1
j_gene: TRBJ2-1
v_gene: TRBV6-2/TRBV6-3
abundance: .

CDR3nt: TGTGCCAGCAGCCCAAAGACTAGCGGGAGTGAGCAGTACTTC
CDR3aa: CASSPKTSGSEQYF
d_gene: TRBD2
j_gene: TRBJ2-7
v_gene: TRBV11-3
abundance: .

CDR3nt: TGTGCCAGCACCCTCGGGGAAGGGACAGGTCTATACGAGCAGTACTTC
CDR3aa: CASTLGEGTGLYEQYF
d_gene: TRBD1
j_gene: TRBJ2-7
v_gene: TRBV5-4
abundance: .

CDR3nt: TGCAGCGTTGGGACTAGCGGGGCCGAATACACTTACGAGCAGTACTTC
CDR3aa: CSVGTSGAEYTYEQYF
d_gene: TRBD2
j_gene: TRBJ2-7
v_gene: TRBV29-1
abundance: .

CDR3nt: TGTGCCAGTAAGGCAGGGGGACAACACCACGAGCAGTACTTC
CDR3aa: CASKAGGQHHEQYF
d_gene: TRBD1
j_gene: TRBJ2-7
v_gene: TRBV19
abundance: .